A selection of T cell receptor beta chains follows, all from one sample in a study of cytomegalovirus exposure and HLA in healthy donors. TCRdb keeps only in-frame clones here, not all; method: immunoSEQ multiplex PCR. This table has about 130,000 clones, around 80% appearing once. Sequencing was carried out using PBMCs. The receptors here all came from a man under 40 in good health. CDR3s leave out the opening cysteine and the closing phenylalanine or tryptophan. Size is omitted from some rows. Given values are once, few, many or a class for expanded clones.

- | TRBJ1-5 | TRBV27 | ASSPLDSLNQPQH
- | TRBJ1-1 | TRBV6-1 | ASRRDRGHTEAF
- | TRBJ2-2 | TRBV7-9 | ASTPIQDNTGELF
- | TRBJ1-4 | TRBV14 | ASSRQLNEKLF
- | TRBJ2-5 | TRBV11-2 | ASSLVLETQY
- | TRBJ2-1 | TRBV7-6 | ASSPGPRGLNNEQF
few | TRBJ1-1 | TRBV25-1 | ASSAGQGPFGGTEAF
- | TRBJ2-3 | TRBV4-2 | ASSQGLTSGKGTDTQY
- | TRBJ2-7 | TRBV30 | AWSVQYEQY
- | TRBJ2-7 | TRBV5-1 | ASSLRGRGRYYEQY
- | TRBJ2-1 | TRBV7-2 | ASSGRGGPGEQF
- | TRBJ2-5 | TRBV9 | ASSVDGRLAVAQETQY
once | TRBJ1-2 | TRBV27 | ASSLQAVTNYGYT
- | TRBJ2-5 | TRBV5-5 | ASSLKLRETQY
- | TRBJ2-1 | TRBV6-6 | ASSRTGTGDNEQF
- | TRBJ1-3 | TRBV4-1 | ASSHPGLNRGGNTIY
- | TRBJ2-1 | TRBV7-9 | SSSAGVDEQF
- | TRBJ2-7 | TRBV2 | ASSEARGVRY
- | TRBJ1-2 | TRBV9 | ASSETGEVDYGYT
- | TRBJ1-1 | TRBV19 | ASRGITGVRDTEAF
- | TRBJ1-1 | TRBV5-1 | ASKYSGVYKDTEAF
- | - | TRBV28 | ASGTSERNEQY
- | TRBJ2-1 | TRBV6-5 | ASSPRDRVNEQF
- | TRBJ2-1 | TRBV29-1 | SVEDGAHYNEQF
- | TRBJ2-3 | TRBV14 | ASSQDRLAGTDTQY
- | TRBJ1-2 | TRBV7-9 | ASSLGTDYGYT
- | TRBJ1-1 | TRBV5-6 | ASSLGRSYTEAF
- | TRBJ2-5 | TRBV29-1 | SATPGSGASETQY
- | TRBJ1-5 | TRBV7-8 | ASSSLGGQGAKGQPQH
once | TRBJ1-5 | TRBV6-7 | ASSSFLLDRWLNQPQH
once | TRBJ2-2 | TRBV7-8 | ASLGLAGSGELF
- | TRBJ2-3 | TRBV28 | ASRRTLGSGGTDTQY
once | TRBJ2-5 | TRBV7-9 | ASSPSRLRETQY
- | TRBJ2-1 | TRBV5-6 | ASSLVSDNEQF
- | TRBJ1-4 | TRBV4-1 | ASSHQVLSGEKLF
- | TRBJ2-3 | TRBV9 | ASSVRRAGDTQY
- | TRBJ2-1 | TRBV7-3 | ASSLTGTSVYNEQF
once | TRBJ2-7 | TRBV5-4 | ASSLGTSGAYEQY
- | TRBJ2-1 | TRBV7-9 | ASSNTGLVGEQF
- | TRBJ2-5 | TRBV5-1 | ASSRGLGETQY
- | TRBJ1-6 | TRBV4-3 | ASSQDKATSSYNSPLH
- | TRBJ2-1 | TRBV6-1 | ASSVGDSFDEQF